Below are 2 T cell receptor beta chains sequenced from a single sample in a study of regulatory T cells in long-lasting Graves disease. Library construction for TCR beta used iRepertoire HTBI primers and Arm-PCR of CDR3 regions. TCRdb redid the calling of the multiplex PCR reads with MiXCR, one entry per CDR3 protein. The table records approximately 690,000 distinct CDR3 sequences, about 32% of them present only once. Time point noted: persistent/refractory GD, antithyroid drugs over 5 years with positive TRAb. After RNA was extracted from PBMCs, the TCR library was made from it. The sequencing used peripheral blood mononuclear cells (PBMCs), collected when the disease was refractory, from a patient treated with antithyroid drugs. These receptors all stem from a female donor with Graves disease.

V usage is TRBV28 and J usage is TRBJ2-3; 10 bases are a match to TRBD1. Trimming took 6 bases from V and 5 from J; bases not matched to a gene: 2. The CDR3 is 13 amino acids. CDR1 and CDR2 from the germline V gene are MDHEN and SYDVKM. The CDR3 spells CASRDRGKDTQYF. CDR3 coding DNA: TGTGCCAGCAGGGACAGGGGGAAAGATACGCAGTATTTT.

The chain combines TRBV12-3 or TRBV12-4 with TRBJ1-2; 7 positions agree with TRBD1. Trimming took 7 bases from V and 8 from J; bases not matched to a gene: 16. The CDR3 is 15 residues long. DNA of the CDR3: TGTGCCAGCACGGGCGCGGGGGGCGCGACAGGGGGCTACACCTTC. It specifies CASTGAGGATGGYTF.